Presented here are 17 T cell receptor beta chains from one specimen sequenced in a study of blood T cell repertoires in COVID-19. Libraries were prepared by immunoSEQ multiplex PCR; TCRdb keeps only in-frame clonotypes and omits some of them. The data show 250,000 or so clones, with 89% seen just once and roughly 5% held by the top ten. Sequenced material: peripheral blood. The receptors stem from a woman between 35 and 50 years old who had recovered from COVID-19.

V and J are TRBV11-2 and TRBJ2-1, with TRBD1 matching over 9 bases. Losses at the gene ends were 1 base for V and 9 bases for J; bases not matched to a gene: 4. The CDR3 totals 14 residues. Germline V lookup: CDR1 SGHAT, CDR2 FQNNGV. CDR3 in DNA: TGTGCCAGCAGCTTAGGGACAGGGGTCGGTGAGCAGTTCTTC. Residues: CASSLGTGVGEQFF.

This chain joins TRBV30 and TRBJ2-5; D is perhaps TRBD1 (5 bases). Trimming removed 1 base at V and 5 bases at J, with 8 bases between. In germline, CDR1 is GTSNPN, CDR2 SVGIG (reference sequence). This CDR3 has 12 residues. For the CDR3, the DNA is TGTGCCTGGAGTGACAGGTGGGAGACCCAGTACTTC. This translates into CAWSDRWETQYF.

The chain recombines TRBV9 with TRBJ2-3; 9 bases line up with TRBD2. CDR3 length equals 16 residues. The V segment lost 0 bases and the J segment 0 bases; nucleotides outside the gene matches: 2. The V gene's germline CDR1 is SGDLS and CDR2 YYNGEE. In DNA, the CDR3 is TGTGCCAGCAGCGTAGGACTAGCGGCTAGCACAGATACGCAGTATTTT. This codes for CASSVGLAASTDTQYF.

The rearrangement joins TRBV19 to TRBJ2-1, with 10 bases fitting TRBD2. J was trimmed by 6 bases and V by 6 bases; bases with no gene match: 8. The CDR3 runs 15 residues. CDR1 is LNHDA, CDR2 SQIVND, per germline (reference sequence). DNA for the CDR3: TGTGCCAGTAGCAAAGCGGGAGGGCCTCGCAATGAGCAGTTCTTC. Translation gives CASSKAGGPRNEQFF. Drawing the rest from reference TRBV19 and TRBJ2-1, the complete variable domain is DGGITQSPKYLFRKEGQNVTLSCEQNLNHDAMYWYRQDPGQGLRLIYYSQIVNDFQKGDIAEGYSVSREKKESFPLTVTSAQKNPTAFYLCASSKAGGPRNEQFFGPGTRLTVL.

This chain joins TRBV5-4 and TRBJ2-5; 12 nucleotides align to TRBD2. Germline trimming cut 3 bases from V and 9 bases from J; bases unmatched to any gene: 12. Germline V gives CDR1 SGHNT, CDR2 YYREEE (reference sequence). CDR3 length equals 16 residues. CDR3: CASSSGLAGWDRSQYF. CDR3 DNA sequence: TGTGCCAGCAGCTCCGGACTAGCGGGGTGGGACAGGTCCCAGTACTTC.

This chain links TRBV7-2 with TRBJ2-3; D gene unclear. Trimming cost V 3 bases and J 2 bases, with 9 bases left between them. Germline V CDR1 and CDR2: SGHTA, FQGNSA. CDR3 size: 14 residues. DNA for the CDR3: TGTGCCAGCAGCTTTTTTCCCTTCACAGATACGCAGTATTTT. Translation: CASSFFPFTDTQYF.

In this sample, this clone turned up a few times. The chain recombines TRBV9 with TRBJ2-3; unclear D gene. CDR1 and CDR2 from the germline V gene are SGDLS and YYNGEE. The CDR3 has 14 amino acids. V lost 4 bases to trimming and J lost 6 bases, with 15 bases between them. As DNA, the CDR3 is TGTGCCAGCAGCCGGAGTCAATGGATGGATACGCAGTATTTT. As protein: CASSRSQWMDTQYF. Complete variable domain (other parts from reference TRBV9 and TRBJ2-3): DSGVTQTPKHLITATGQRVTLRCSPRSGDLSVYWYQQSLDQGLQFLIQYYNGEERAKGNILERFSAQQFPDLHSELNLSSLELGDSALYFCASSRSQWMDTQYFGPGTRLTVL.

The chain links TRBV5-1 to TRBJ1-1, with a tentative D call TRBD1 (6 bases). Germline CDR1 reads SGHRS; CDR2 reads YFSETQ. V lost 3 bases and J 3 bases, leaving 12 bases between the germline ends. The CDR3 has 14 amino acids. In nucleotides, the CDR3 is TGCGCCAGCAGCTCCCAGGGGAGTCACACTGAAGCTTTCTTT. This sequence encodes CASSSQGSHTEAFF.

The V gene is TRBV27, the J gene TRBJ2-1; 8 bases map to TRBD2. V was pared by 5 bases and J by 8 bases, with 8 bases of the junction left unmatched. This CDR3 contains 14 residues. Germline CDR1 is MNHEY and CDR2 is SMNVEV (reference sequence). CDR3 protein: CASSGLPGGDEQFF. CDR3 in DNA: TGTGCCAGCAGTGGACTACCGGGGGGGGATGAGCAGTTCTTC.

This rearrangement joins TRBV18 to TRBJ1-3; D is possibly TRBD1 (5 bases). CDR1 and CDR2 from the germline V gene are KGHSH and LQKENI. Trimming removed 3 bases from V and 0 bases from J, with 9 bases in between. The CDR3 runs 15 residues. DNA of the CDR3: TGTGCCAGCTCACCGGGGCACTCCTCTGGAAACACCATATATTTT. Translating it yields CASSPGHSSGNTIYF.

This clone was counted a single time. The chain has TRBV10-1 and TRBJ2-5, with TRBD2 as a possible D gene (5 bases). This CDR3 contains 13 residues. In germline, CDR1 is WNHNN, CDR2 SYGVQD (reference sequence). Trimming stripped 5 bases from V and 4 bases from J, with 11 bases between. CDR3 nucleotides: TGCGCCAGCAGTAGAAGTGAGGGAGAGACCCAGTACTTC. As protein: CASSRSEGETQYF.

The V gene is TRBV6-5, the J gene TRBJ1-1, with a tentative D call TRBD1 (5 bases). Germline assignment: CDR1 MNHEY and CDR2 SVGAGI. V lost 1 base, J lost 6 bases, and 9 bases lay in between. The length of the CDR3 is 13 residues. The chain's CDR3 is CASSYWQGSEAFF. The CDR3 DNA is TGTGCCAGCAGTTACTGGCAGGGCTCTGAAGCTTTCTTT.

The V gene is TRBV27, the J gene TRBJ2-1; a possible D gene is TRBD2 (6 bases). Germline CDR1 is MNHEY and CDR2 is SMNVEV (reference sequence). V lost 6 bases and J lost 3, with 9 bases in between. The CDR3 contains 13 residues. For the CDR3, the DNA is TGTGCCAGCAGGCCGGGACTCTACAATGAGCAGTTCTTC. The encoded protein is CASRPGLYNEQFF.

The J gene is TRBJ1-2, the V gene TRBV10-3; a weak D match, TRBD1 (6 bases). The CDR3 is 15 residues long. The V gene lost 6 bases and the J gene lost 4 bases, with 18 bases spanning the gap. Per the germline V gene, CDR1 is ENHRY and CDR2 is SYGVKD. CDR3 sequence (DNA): TGTGCCATCAGCCTCGGGGCAGGGGAACCCTATGGCTACACCTTC. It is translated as CAISLGAGEPYGYTF.

DNA of the CDR3: TGTGCCAGCAGTGAACTAGCGGCCTACGAGCAGTACGTC. Amino acids: CASSELAAYEQYV. The rearrangement uses TRBV6-1 and TRBJ2-7, with 7 positions matching TRBD2. Trimming removed 2 bases from V and 2 bases from J; junction bases left unmatched: 0. Germline V gene data show CDR1 as MNHNS and CDR2 as SASEGT. The CDR3 contains 13 residues.

CDR3 nucleotide sequence: TGTGCCAGCAGTTTGGGGGGAGGCGAAAAACTGTTTTTT. Its protein is CASSLGGGEKLFF. The V gene is TRBV12-3 or TRBV12-4, the J gene TRBJ1-4, with TRBD1 as a possible D gene (5 bases). V was cut by 3 bases and J by 8 bases, with 10 bases left in between. The CDR3 is 13 residues long.

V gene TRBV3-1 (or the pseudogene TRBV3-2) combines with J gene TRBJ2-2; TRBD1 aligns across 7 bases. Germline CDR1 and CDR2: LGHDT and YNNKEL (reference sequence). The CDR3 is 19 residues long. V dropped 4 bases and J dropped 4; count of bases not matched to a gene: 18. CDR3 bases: TGTGCCAGCAGCCCGGACATTGACAGGGTGAGCATCGGCACCGGGGAGCTGTTTTTT. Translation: CASSPDIDRVSIGTGELFF.